Listed here are 28 T cell receptor beta chains from one sample, sequenced in a study of cytomegalovirus exposure and HLA in healthy donors (dated by TCRdb to 2016 to 2017). The method was the immunoSEQ multiplex PCR assay. For the multiplex PCR, a mixture combining 60 forward primers for TCR Vbeta segments and 13 reverse primers for TCR Jbeta segments was used. The table was pulled from immuneACCESS by TCRdb, which kept in-frame rearrangements only. Such tables lose some clones; where checked, under half of the loss comes from unresolved V genes, and the rest has no known cause. The table for this sample lists roughly 100,000 clones; approximately 85% of them were counted only once. The biggest ten clones account for around 3.9% of the sample. The sequencing input was PBMCs. The source of these receptors is a man aged 25-40 years in good health and CMV-seronegative.

J is TRBJ2-7 and V is TRBV6-1; 8 bases line up with TRBD2. CDR1 MNHNS and CDR2 SASEGT come from the germline V gene. The CDR3 runs 13 residues. J gave up 3 bases and V 9 bases, and 7 bases lay outside the gene matches. As DNA, the CDR3 is TGTGCCAGTACCGGGGGGGGGCTCTACGAGCAGTACTTC. It encodes CASTGGGLYEQYF.

This clone showed up just once. The V and J genes are TRBV7-2 and TRBJ1-2; possible D gene TRBD1, 5 bases. CDR1 SGHTA and CDR2 FQGNSA come from the germline V gene. The CDR3 covers 16 residues. With 3 bases removed from V and 4 bases from J, the gap between germline ends came to 18 bases. The CDR3 here is CASSLGLAAPIYGYTF. The CDR3 DNA sequence: TGTGCCAGCAGCTTGGGACTTGCGGCTCCCATCTATGGCTACACCTTC.

The gene calls are TRBV2 and TRBJ2-3; 9 nucleotides agree with TRBD2. Trimming at V came to 9 bases and at J to 2 bases, leaving 21 bases not matched to a gene. CDR1 is SNHLY and CDR2 is FYNNEI in the germline V gene. The CDR3 runs to 19 residues. CDR3 sequence: CASVRLRGGRRILTDTQYF. The CDR3 region has the DNA TGTGCCAGTGTAAGGCTGCGGGGGGGCCGAAGAATCCTCACAGATACGCAGTATTTT.

Here the CDR3 DNA reads TGTGCCAGCAGTGAATTAGGGACTTCCGTTTACGAGCAGTACTTC. Amino acid sequence: CASSELGTSVYEQYF. This sequence joins TRBV25-1 and TRBJ2-7, with D perhaps matching TRBD2 (6 bases). The CDR3 has 15 amino acids. Germline CDR1 MGHDK, CDR2 SYGVNS. Trimming left V 1 base short and J 4 bases short, with 14 bases between.

The table lists this clone with a count of one. The chain has TRBV7-2 and TRBJ2-2, with D perhaps matching TRBD1 (5 bases). The CDR3 covers 15 residues. Between the trimmed V and J ends, which lost 7 bases and 4 bases, there was a span of 16 bases. Per germline, CDR1 SGHTA and CDR2 FQGNSA. CDR3 in DNA: TGTGCCAGCACCCCCTTGACAGTGAGCACCGGGGAGCTGTTTTTT. Residues: CASTPLTVSTGELFF.

The chain links TRBV6-6 to TRBJ1-2; 8 nucleotides line up with TRBD1. Germline V gene lookup returns CDR1 MNHNY and CDR2 SVGAGI (reference sequence). The V segment lost 6 bases and the J segment 5 bases; nucleotides outside the gene matches: 2. The length of the CDR3 is 12 residues. The chain's CDR3 is CASRDRVYGYTF. The CDR3 DNA follows: TGTGCCAGCAGGGACAGGGTATATGGCTACACCTTC.

CDR3 sequence: CASSTGAGRTGELFF. CDR3 coding DNA: TGTGCCAGCAGCACAGGCGCAGGTCGGACCGGGGAGCTGTTTTTT. V gene TRBV7-3 combines with J gene TRBJ2-2, with D maybe TRBD1 (5 bases). The V gene's germline CDR1 is SGHTA and CDR2 FQGTGA. Trimming stripped 5 bases from V and 5 bases from J, with 15 bases between. This CDR3 region has 15 residues. Together with reference TRBV7-3 and TRBJ2-2, the CDR3 gives the full variable domain: GAGVSQTPSNKVTEKGKYVELRCDPISGHTALYWYRQSLGQGPEFLIYFQGTGAADDSGLPNDRFFAVRPEGSVSTLKIQRTERGDSAVYLCASSTGAGRTGELFFGEGSRLTVL.

This rearrangement joins TRBV12-5 to TRBJ2-1, with D maybe TRBD1 (6 bases). Germline CDR1 LGHNT, CDR2 FRNRAP. This CDR3 contains 16 residues. V was shortened by 0 bases and J by 2 bases, with 11 bases between the two germline ends. This CDR3 is CASGLVGQNPYNEQFF. Here the CDR3 DNA reads TGTGCTAGTGGTTTGGTAGGACAGAACCCCTACAATGAGCAGTTCTTC.

The rearrangement uses TRBV19 and TRBJ1-2; perhaps TRBD1 as D (6 bases). The CDR3 has 14 amino acids. Looked up from germline, CDR1 is LNHDA and CDR2 is SQIVND (reference sequence). Between the trimmed V and J ends, which lost 6 bases and 5 bases, there was a span of 16 bases. The chain's CDR3 is CASSPGGLRYGYTF. The CDR3 coding sequence is TGTGCCAGTAGCCCGGGGGGCTTGCGATATGGCTACACCTTC.

This chain connects TRBV28 to TRBJ2-7; D not resolved. The CDR3 has 14 amino acids. Germline lookup yields CDR1 MDHEN and CDR2 SYDVKM. V was trimmed by 7 bases and J by 2 bases, leaving 15 bases between them. Written as DNA, the CDR3 is TGTGCCAGCACCTCGCTTGGCGGTACCTACGAGCAGTACTTC. It codes for CASTSLGGTYEQYF.

The chain has TRBV6-1 and TRBJ1-6, with TRBD1 matching over 9 bases. Germline-derived CDR1 and CDR2 are MNHNS and SASEGT. This CDR3 is 15 amino acids long. V shed 8 bases, J shed 6 bases, and the junction held 8 bases outside the gene matches. The CDR3 DNA follows: TGTGCCAGCTCTGACCCGGGACAGGGTAATTCACCCCTCCACTTT. As protein: CASSDPGQGNSPLHF.

This chain links TRBV2 with TRBJ1-5; tentative D call: TRBD1 (5 bases). Germline CDR1 and CDR2: SNHLY and FYNNEI. V was cut by 5 bases and J by 7 bases, with 15 bases left in between. The CDR3 runs to 14 residues. CDR3: CASSSGLNIQPQHF. In nucleotides, the CDR3 is TGTGCCAGCAGTTCAGGGTTAAACATCCAGCCCCAGCATTTT.

The CDR3 here is CASRISGNTIYF. CDR3 coding DNA: TGTGCCAGCCGTATCTCTGGAAACACCATATATTTT. The chain joins TRBV7-9 to TRBJ1-3; D gene unclear. The CDR3 sequence is 12 residues long. Deletions cut 8 bases from V and 0 bases from J, with 5 bases between. Germline V lookup: CDR1 SEHNR, CDR2 FQNEAQ (reference sequence).

V gene TRBV7-8 combines with J gene TRBJ2-6; 8 bases line up with TRBD1. CDR1 and CDR2 from the germline V gene are SGHVS and FQNEAQ. This CDR3 spans 17 amino acids. The J segment lost 0 bases and the V segment lost 5 bases, leaving 6 bases of the junction unmatched. The DNA for the CDR3 is TGTGCCAGCAGCCTGACAGGGGCGGTCTCTGGGGCCAACGTCCTGACTTTC. Protein sequence: CASSLTGAVSGANVLTF. The whole variable domain, remainder taken from reference TRBV7-8 and TRBJ2-6, is GAGVSQSPRYKVAKRGQDVALRCDPISGHVSLFWYQQALGQGPEFLTYFQNEAQLDKSGLPSDRFFAERPEGSVSTLKIQRTQQEDSAVYLCASSLTGAVSGANVLTFGAGSRLTVL.

The chain combines TRBV5-1 with TRBJ2-1; perhaps TRBD2 as D (5 bases). CDR3 length: 16 residues. Germline V gene sequence: CDR1 SGHRS, CDR2 YFSETQ. Trimming removed 2 bases at V and 7 bases at J, with 19 bases between. CDR3 DNA sequence: TGCGCCAGCAGCTTCCGGACGCTCGACGGGGTGAATGAGCAGTTCTTC. This sequence encodes CASSFRTLDGVNEQFF.

The chain joins TRBV27 to TRBJ2-7; D is undetermined. Trimming removed 0 bases at V and 0 bases at J, with 6 bases between. Germline lookup yields CDR1 MNHEY and CDR2 SMNVEV (reference sequence). The CDR3 is made up of 14 amino acids. The CDR3 region has the DNA TGTGCCAGCAGTTTATCGCCCAGCTCCTACGAGCAGTACTTC. It is translated as CASSLSPSSYEQYF.

This clone has more than one count but fewer than ten. The chain recombines TRBV6-5 with TRBJ1-5; D might be TRBD1 (5 bases). V dropped 6 bases and J dropped 6 bases, with 18 bases sitting between them. Per the germline V gene, CDR1 is MNHEY and CDR2 is SVGAGI. The CDR3 has 15 amino acids. The CDR3 is CASRLLSGLGQPQHF. The CDR3, as DNA: TGTGCCAGCAGGCTACTTTCAGGGCTGGGTCAGCCCCAGCATTTT.

V usage is TRBV13 and J usage is TRBJ2-1; 13 nucleotides match TRBD2. CDR1 is PRHDT and CDR2 is FYEKMQ in the germline V gene (reference sequence). The V segment lost 3 bases and the J segment 5 bases; nucleotides outside the gene matches: 7. This CDR3 has 17 residues. CDR3 sequence reads: CASSFLGLAGSDNEQFF. CDR3 in DNA: TGTGCCAGCAGCTTCTTGGGACTAGCGGGATCGGACAATGAGCAGTTCTTC. Full variable domain (remainder filled in from reference TRBV13 and TRBJ2-1): AAGVIQSPRHLIKEKRETATLKCYPIPRHDTVYWYQQGPGQDPQFLISFYEKMQSDKGSIPDRFSAQQFSDYHSELNMSSLELGDSALYFCASSFLGLAGSDNEQFFGPGTRLTVL.

The chain combines TRBV15 with TRBJ1-5; D may be TRBD1 (6 bases). CDR3 length: 16 amino acids. Germline V lookup: CDR1 LNHNV, CDR2 YYDKDF (reference sequence). Trimming removed 1 base from V and 6 bases from J, with 16 bases in between. The CDR3 sequence: CATSRGIYREGQPQHF. The CDR3 DNA sequence: TGTGCCACCAGCAGAGGGATCTACAGGGAGGGTCAGCCCCAGCATTTT.

This clone was seen a handful of times. The CDR3 here is CASSWSGRYEQYF. The DNA for the CDR3 is TGTGCCAGCAGTTGGAGCGGGAGATACGAGCAGTACTTC. This chain connects TRBV27 to TRBJ2-7; TRBD2 matches 8 bases. This CDR3 is built from 13 residues. Germline values: CDR1 MNHEY, CDR2 SMNVEV (reference sequence). Losses at the gene ends were 4 bases for V and 4 bases for J; bases not matched to a gene: 3.

The chain is built from TRBV30 and TRBJ1-4, with 8 bases fitting TRBD1. Germline CDR1 and CDR2: GTSNPN and SVGIG (reference sequence). The CDR3 loop spans 13 amino acids. V was pared by 4 bases and J by 5 bases, with 3 bases of the junction left unmatched. CDR3 amino acids: CAWTGGQNEKLFF. The CDR3 coding sequence is TGTGCCTGGACAGGGGGCCAAAATGAAAAACTGTTTTTT.

This clone was seen a handful of times. This chain connects TRBV29-1 to TRBJ2-7, with TRBD2 identical over 10 bases. The trim removed 7 bases at V and 3 bases at J, leaving 12 bases unmatched. Germline CDR1 and CDR2: SQVTM and ANQGSEA. The CDR3 loop spans 15 amino acids. The CDR3 here is CSAGGLAGVNYEQYF. The CDR3 nucleotides read TGCAGCGCCGGTGGGCTAGCGGGGGTGAACTACGAGCAGTACTTC.

The rearrangement joins TRBV6-6 to TRBJ2-4; D is unclear. This CDR3 spans 14 amino acids. Germline CDR1 MNHNY, CDR2 SVGAGI (reference sequence). Trimming removed 0 bases from V and 6 bases from J, with 9 bases in between. The CDR3 sequence is CASSYSSGGNIQYF. The CDR3 DNA reads TGTGCCAGCAGTTACTCTTCCGGTGGAAACATTCAGTACTTC.

The V gene is TRBV5-4, the J gene TRBJ2-7; perhaps TRBD1 as D (8 bases). The CDR3 has 13 residues. Germline V gives CDR1 SGHNT, CDR2 YYREEE (reference sequence). Trimming shortened V by 4 bases and J by 12 bases, and 20 bases separated the two germline ends. CDR3 in DNA: TGTGCCAGCAGCCCCCACGGGGGGACAGGACCGTACGTC. It yields the protein CASSPHGGTGPYV.

The rearrangement uses TRBV29-1 and TRBJ1-1, with D possibly TRBD1 on 5 matching bases. The CDR3 is 13 amino acids. Germline CDR1 is SQVTM and CDR2 is ANQGSEA. V was trimmed by 6 bases and J by 0 bases, leaving 11 bases between them. The CDR3 sequence is CSVYRRMNTEAFF. CDR3 nucleotide sequence: TGCAGCGTCTACAGGAGAATGAACACTGAAGCTTTCTTT.

The V and J genes are TRBV6-5 and TRBJ2-3; TRBD1 is a possible D gene (5 bases). Trimming took off 9 bases at V and 8 bases at J, with 21 bases between the two ends. This CDR3 comprises 14 residues. Per germline, CDR1 MNHEY and CDR2 SVGAGI. The CDR3 loop reads CASGKGMLRGTQYF. CDR3 DNA: TGTGCCAGTGGGAAGGGGATGCTGCGAGGTACGCAGTATTTT.

The rearrangement uses TRBV6-5 and TRBJ2-7; 7 bases are shared with TRBD1. This CDR3 region has 15 residues. J gave up 1 base and V 2 bases, and 5 bases lay outside the gene matches. Looked up from germline, CDR1 is MNHEY and CDR2 is SVGAGI. CDR3 amino acids: CASSYTRTGSYEQYF. DNA of the CDR3: TGTGCCAGCAGTTACACCCGGACAGGTTCCTACGAGCAGTACTTC.

The V call is TRBV9, the J call TRBJ2-3; tentative D call: TRBD2 (7 bases). In germline, CDR1 is SGDLS, CDR2 YYNGEE. Trimming removed 4 bases at V and 2 bases at J, with 14 bases between. There are 15 residues in the CDR3. The CDR3 here is CASSLAGDYTDTQYF. The CDR3 nucleotides read TGTGCCAGCAGCCTCGCAGGGGACTACACAGATACGCAGTATTTT.